The clone carrying this TCR beta chain was observed a handful of times. The CDR3 is 16 residues long. V dropped 2 bases and J dropped 5; count of bases not matched to a gene: 10. Germline CDR1 reads KGHSY; CDR2 reads FQNENV. This record belongs to a study of human T cells and chemical hapten exposure. Time point specified: healthy volunteer bleed at 2 weeks. Total RNA was extracted from unfractionated whole blood. Within the library, unique molecular identifiers were attached to each individual cDNA molecule. In the source study's methods: Counting gave a median of approximately 96,000 TCRs per sample, with values ranging from about 23,224 to 690,600. TCRdb independently ran MiXCR on the RACE reads; one entry per CDR3 protein. In this record, the V and J calls reflect TCRdb's handling and not the investigators' own analysis. This table holds 100,000 to 150,000 distinct CDR3 sequences, approximately 9.5% found once.

The chain uses TRBV16 and TRBJ1-1; 8 nucleotides align to TRBD1. This TCR came from a male donor in good health. Some clones in this sample may be carry-over from other donors' samples. The specimen sequenced was whole blood. The CDR3 reads CASSQRGGDRKTEAFF. CDR3 bases: TGTGCCAGCAGCCAACGAGGAGGGGACAGGAAAACTGAAGCTTTCTTT.